These T cell receptor beta chains were read from a single sample in a study of T cell changes during pregnancy in multiple sclerosis. Clones were read by immunoSEQ multiplex PCR, and TCRdb kept only the in-frame ones, dropping some. The sample lists about 39,000 clones, about nine tenths occurring once. The input for sequencing was CD4+ T cells from peripheral blood mononuclear cells, taken in the first trimester of pregnancy. These receptors were obtained from a female donor in good health, enrolled as a control in a pregnancy study. The CDR3 runs from the conserved cysteine through the conserved F or W. A D gene is named only where the DNA matches it firmly. Only part of the rows carry a size: once, few, many, or a class if the clone is expanded.

TRBV18	.	.	TRBJ1-6	CASSSGDYNSPLHF	TGTGCCAGCTCAAGCGGGGACTATAATTCACCCCTCCACTTT
TRBV18	.	.	TRBJ1-2	CATHGGGYGYTF	TGTGCCACCCACGGGGGGGGCTATGGCTACACCTTC
TRBV5-6	.	.	TRBJ1-2	CASSLVGRGYGYTF	TGTGCCAGCAGCTTGGTCGGTCGGGGGTATGGCTACACCTTC
TRBV6-5	TRBD1	once	TRBJ1-5	CASSYSATGVGQPQHF	TGTGCCAGCAGTTACTCGGCCACAGGGGTAGGGCAGCCCCAGCATTTT
TRBV7-2	TRBD1	.	TRBJ1-2	CASSSRGQVNGYTF	TGTGCCAGCAGCTCTCGGGGACAGGTTAACGGCTACACCTTC
TRBV18	TRBD2	.	TRBJ2-7	CASSPTSGGAHEQYF	TGTGCCAGCTCACCTACTAGCGGGGGGGCCCACGAGCAGTACTTC
TRBV4-3	.	.	TRBJ1-6	CASSHTTGGDSPLHF	TGCGCCAGCAGCCATACAACGGGGGGGGATTCACCCCTCCACTTT
TRBV5-4	.	.	TRBJ2-5	CASSPLAGSSQETQYF	TGTGCCAGCAGCCCCTTGGCGGGGTCTTCTCAAGAGACCCAGTACTTC
TRBV18	TRBD1	once	TRBJ1-6	CASSADRDGSPLHF	TGTGCCAGCTCAGCAGACAGGGATGGTTCACCCCTCCACTTT
TRBV28	.	once	TRBJ1-2	CASSPVNGKLYGYTF	TGTGCCAGCAGTCCGGTAAACGGGAAGCTCTATGGCTACACCTTC
TRBV5-8	TRBD2	.	TRBJ2-5	CASSKNSKTGGKETQYF	TGTGCCAGCAGCAAAAATAGTAAAACGGGGGGTAAAGAGACCCAGTACTTC
TRBV7-2	TRBD1	.	TRBJ1-2	CASSRGQGGYGYTF	TGTGCCAGCAGCCGGGGACAGGGGGGCTATGGCTACACCTTC
TRBV14	TRBD2	.	TRBJ2-7	CASSHSGVYEQYF	TGTGCCAGCAGCCATAGCGGGGTCTACGAGCAGTACTTC
TRBV18	TRBD2	.	TRBJ2-7	CASSPGGIEQYF	TGTGCCAGCTCACCGGGGGGGATCGAGCAGTACTTC
TRBV6-6	TRBD1	.	TRBJ2-1	CASGLRQGLGNEQFF	TGTGCCAGCGGGCTAAGACAGGGATTAGGGAATGAGCAGTTCTTC
TRBV6-4	TRBD1	few	TRBJ1-6	CASSRTGINSPLHF	TGTGCCAGCAGCCGGACAGGGATAAATTCACCCCTCCACTTT
TRBV7-3	TRBD2	.	TRBJ2-2	CASTPAGGNTGELFF	TGTGCCAGCACCCCGGCGGGGGGGAACACCGGGGAGCTGTTTTTT
TRBV18	TRBD1	.	TRBJ1-3	CASSRDRGGNTIYF	TGTGCCAGCTCAAGGGACAGGGGCGGAAACACCATATATTTT
TRBV4-1	TRBD1	.	TRBJ1-5	CASSQPDRGIFQPQHF	TGCGCCAGCAGCCAACCCGACAGGGGGATTTTTCAGCCCCAGCATTTT
TRBV4-1	TRBD1	.	TRBJ1-5	CASSQDLTGGNQPQHF	TGCGCCAGCAGCCAAGATCTGACAGGGGGCAATCAGCCCCAGCATTTT
TRBV2	TRBD2	.	TRBJ2-5	CASRLRGGQETQYF	TGTGCCAGCAGGCTACGGGGGGGCCAAGAGACCCAGTACTTC
TRBV18	.	.	TRBJ1-2	CASSPIRVGGYGYTF	TGTGCCAGCTCACCCATCAGGGTAGGGGGCTATGGCTACACCTTC
TRBV18	TRBD1	.	TRBJ1-2	CASSPQGTAYGYTF	TGTGCCAGCTCACCCCAGGGGACAGCCTATGGCTACACCTTC
TRBV5-6	.	.	TRBJ1-3	CASSLDSYSGNTIYF	TGTGCCAGCAGCCTGGACAGTTACTCTGGAAACACCATATATTTT
TRBV5-4	.	.	TRBJ1-2	CASSGGGAGYTF	TGTGCCAGCAGCGGGGGGGGCGCTGGCTACACCTTC